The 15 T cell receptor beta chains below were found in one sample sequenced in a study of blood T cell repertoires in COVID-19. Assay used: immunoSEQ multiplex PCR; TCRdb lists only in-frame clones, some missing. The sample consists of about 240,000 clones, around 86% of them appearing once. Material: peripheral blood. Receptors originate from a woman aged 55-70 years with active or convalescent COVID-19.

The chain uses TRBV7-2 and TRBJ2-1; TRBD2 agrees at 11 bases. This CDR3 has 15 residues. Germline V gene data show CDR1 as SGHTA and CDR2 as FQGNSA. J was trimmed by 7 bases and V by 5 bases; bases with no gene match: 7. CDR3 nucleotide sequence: TGTGCCAGCAGCCCCCCCACTAGCGGGAGAAATGAGCAGTTCTTC. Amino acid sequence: CASSPPTSGRNEQFF.

The DNA of the CDR3 is TGTGCCAGTATGAGGACAGGGGGCAGGACTGAAGCTTTCTTT. This sequence encodes CASMRTGGRTEAFF. The chain joins TRBV19 to TRBJ1-1; 11 nucleotides align to TRBD1. Germline lookup yields CDR1 LNHDA and CDR2 SQIVND (reference sequence). This CDR3 spans 14 amino acids. After removal of 7 bases from V and 5 bases from J, the junction contained 6 bases not matched to a gene.

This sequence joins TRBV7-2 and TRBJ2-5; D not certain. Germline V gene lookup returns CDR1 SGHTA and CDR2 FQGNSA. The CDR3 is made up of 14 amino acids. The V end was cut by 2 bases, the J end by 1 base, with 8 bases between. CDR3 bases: TGTGCCAGCAGCTTACAGCGTTTCCAAGAGACCCAGTACTTC. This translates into CASSLQRFQETQYF.

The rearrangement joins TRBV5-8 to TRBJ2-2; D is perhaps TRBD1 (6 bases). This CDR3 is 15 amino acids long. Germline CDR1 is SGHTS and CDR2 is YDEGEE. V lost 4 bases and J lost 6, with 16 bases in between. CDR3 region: CASSPSRGFAGELFF. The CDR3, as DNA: TGTGCCAGCAGCCCATCCAGGGGTTTTGCCGGGGAGCTGTTTTTT.

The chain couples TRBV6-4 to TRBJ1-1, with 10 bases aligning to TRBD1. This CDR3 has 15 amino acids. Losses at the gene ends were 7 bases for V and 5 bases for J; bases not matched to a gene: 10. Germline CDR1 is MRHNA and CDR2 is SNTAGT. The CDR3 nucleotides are TGTGCCAGCAAGGGACAGGGGACCCTCGGGACTGAAGCTTTCTTT. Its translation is CASKGQGTLGTEAFF.

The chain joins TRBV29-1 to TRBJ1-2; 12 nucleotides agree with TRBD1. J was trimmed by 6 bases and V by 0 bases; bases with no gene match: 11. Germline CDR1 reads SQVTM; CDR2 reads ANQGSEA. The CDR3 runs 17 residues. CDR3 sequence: CSVEDPGQGAEFHGYTF. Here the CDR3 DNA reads TGCAGCGTTGAAGATCCGGGACAGGGGGCAGAGTTCCATGGCTACACCTTC.

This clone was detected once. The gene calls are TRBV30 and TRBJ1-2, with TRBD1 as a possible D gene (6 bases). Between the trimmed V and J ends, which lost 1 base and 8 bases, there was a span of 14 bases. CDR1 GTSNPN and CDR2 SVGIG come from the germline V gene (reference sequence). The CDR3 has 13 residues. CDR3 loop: CAWSDWGLEGYTF. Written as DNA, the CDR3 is TGTGCCTGGAGTGATTGGGGGCTGGAGGGCTACACCTTC. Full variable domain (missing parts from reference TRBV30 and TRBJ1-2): SQTIHQWPATLVQPVGSPLSLECTVEGTSNPNLYWYRQAAGRGLQLLFYSVGIGQISSEVPQNLSASRPQDRQFILSSKKLLLSDSGFYLCAWSDWGLEGYTFGSGTRLTVV.

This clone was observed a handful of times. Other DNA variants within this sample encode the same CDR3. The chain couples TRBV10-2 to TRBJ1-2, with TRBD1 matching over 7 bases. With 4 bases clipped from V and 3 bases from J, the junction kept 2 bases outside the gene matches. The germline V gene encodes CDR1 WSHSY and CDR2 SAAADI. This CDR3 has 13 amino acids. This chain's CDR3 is CASSGTGDYGYTF. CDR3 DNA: TGCGCCAGCAGTGGAACAGGGGACTATGGCTACACCTTC.

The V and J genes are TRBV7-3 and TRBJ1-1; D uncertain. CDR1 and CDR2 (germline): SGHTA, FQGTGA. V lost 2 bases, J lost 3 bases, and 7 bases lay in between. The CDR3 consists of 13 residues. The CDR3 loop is CASSLSRDTEAFF. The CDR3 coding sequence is TGTGCCAGCAGCTTATCGCGGGACACTGAAGCTTTCTTT.

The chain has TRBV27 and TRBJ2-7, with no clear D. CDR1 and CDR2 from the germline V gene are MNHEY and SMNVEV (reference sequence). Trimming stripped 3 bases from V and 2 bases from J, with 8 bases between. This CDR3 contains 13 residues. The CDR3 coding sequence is TGTGCCAGCAGTTTTGGCCAGACCTACGAGCAGTACTTC. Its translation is CASSFGQTYEQYF.

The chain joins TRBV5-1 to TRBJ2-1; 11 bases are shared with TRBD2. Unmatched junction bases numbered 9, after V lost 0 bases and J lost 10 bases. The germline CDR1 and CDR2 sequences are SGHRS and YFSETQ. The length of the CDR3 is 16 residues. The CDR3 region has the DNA TGCGCCAGCAGCTTGGGGTTTACTAGCGGGGGCGGGGAGCAGTTCTTC. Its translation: CASSLGFTSGGGEQFF.

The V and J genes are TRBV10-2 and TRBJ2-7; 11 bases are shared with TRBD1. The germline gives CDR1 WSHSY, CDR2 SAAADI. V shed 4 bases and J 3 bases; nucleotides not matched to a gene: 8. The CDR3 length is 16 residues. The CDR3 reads CASSGDRGAKVYEQYF. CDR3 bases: TGCGCCAGCAGTGGGGACAGGGGGGCAAAGGTCTACGAGCAGTACTTC.

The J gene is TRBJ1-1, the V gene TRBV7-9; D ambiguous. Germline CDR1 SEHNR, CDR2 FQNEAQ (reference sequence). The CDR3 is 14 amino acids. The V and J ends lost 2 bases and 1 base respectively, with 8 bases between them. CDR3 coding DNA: TGTGCCAGCAGCTTAAGAACAGCGAACACTGAAGCTTTCTTT. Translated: CASSLRTANTEAFF.

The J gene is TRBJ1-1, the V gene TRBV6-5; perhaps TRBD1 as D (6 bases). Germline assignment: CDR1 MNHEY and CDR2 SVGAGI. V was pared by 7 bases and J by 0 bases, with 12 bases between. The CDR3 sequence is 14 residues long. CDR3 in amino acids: CASIPGHLNTEAFF. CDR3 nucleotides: TGTGCCAGCATTCCGGGACACCTGAACACTGAAGCTTTCTTT.

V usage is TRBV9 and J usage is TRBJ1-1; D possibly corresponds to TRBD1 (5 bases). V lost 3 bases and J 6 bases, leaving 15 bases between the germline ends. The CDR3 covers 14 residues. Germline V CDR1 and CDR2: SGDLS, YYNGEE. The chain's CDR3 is CASSAAGGVAEAFF. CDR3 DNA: TGTGCCAGCAGCGCCGCTGGGGGGGTCGCTGAAGCTTTCTTT.